The entry below describes one TCR beta chain. The CDR3 is made up of 15 amino acids. The V and J ends lost 4 bases and 4 bases, in that order; junction bases with no gene match: 7. Germline loops: CDR1 MGHRA, CDR2 YSYEKL. Source study methods: The authors estimated nucleated cell counts from reference gene primer amplification. The repertoire was sequenced with immunoSEQ multiplex PCR; TCRdb's copy has only in-frame clones and lacks some. That table is the source of V, J and clone size, and D and trimming were worked out from the DNA. The sample holds under 350,000 clones, roughly 90% seen once. During active infection, Seattle patients enrolled and were then monitored through disease. These data originate in a study of blood T cell repertoires in COVID-19. Whole-study context: Samples of COVID-19 (acute and convalescent) were obtained from the United States, Italy and Spain. From T cells, B-cell-depleted T cells, or PBMCs came the material, which was cDNA or gDNA.

The chain joins TRBV4-1 to TRBJ2-1; TRBD1 aligns across 7 bases. This TCR derives from a woman aged 25 to 45 with COVID-19, enrolled during active disease. Input material: peripheral blood. The CDR3 loop is CASSPGQVIYNEQFF. The DNA for the CDR3 is TGCGCCAGCAGCCCCGGACAGGTTATTTACAATGAGCAGTTCTTC.